This TCR beta chain was profiled in a study of CD4+ T cells in melanoma. V lost 1 base and J 2 bases, leaving 11 bases between the germline ends. This CDR3 is built from 16 residues. From germline, CDR1 is MGHRA and CDR2 YSYEKL. Sequencing used immunoSEQ multiplex PCR; TCRdb keeps in-frame clones, though not all of them. The repertoire holds approximately 110,000 clones, with approximately 92% as singletons. V gene TRBV4-1 combines with J gene TRBJ2-2; no reliable D call. The sequenced material came from peripheral blood. The source of this sequence is a human donor with melanoma. The CDR3 coding sequence is TGCGCCAGCAGCCAAGGCGTGTACCAAAACACCGGGGAGCTGTTTTTT. Protein product: CASSQGVYQNTGELFF.